Following are 10 T cell receptor beta chains from one sample sequenced in a study of blood T cell repertoires in COVID-19. Clones were read by immunoSEQ multiplex PCR, and TCRdb kept only the in-frame ones, dropping some. The sample lists fewer than 200,000 clones; 80% to 95% were seen once. What was sequenced was peripheral blood. All receptors derive from a man over 45 with acute or convalescent COVID-19.

This clone showed up just once. The rearrangement links TRBV7-8 to TRBJ2-1; TRBD2 agrees at 8 bases. The CDR3 consists of 15 residues. Germline V gene data show CDR1 as SGHVS and CDR2 as FQNEAQ. V shed 4 bases and J 6 bases; nucleotides not matched to a gene: 8. DNA of the CDR3: TGTGCCAGCAGCTCTCCGGGACTAGTCAGCAATGAGCAGTTCTTC. It encodes CASSSPGLVSNEQFF.

The chain couples TRBV28 to TRBJ2-1; D might be TRBD2 (6 bases). The CDR3 totals 14 residues. V lost 1 base and J lost 8, with 12 bases in between. Germline CDR1 and CDR2: MDHEN and SYDVKM. DNA of the CDR3: TGTGCCAGCAGTTTATTTGGGACTTCAGATGAGCAGTTCTTC. It codes for CASSLFGTSDEQFF. Complete variable domain (other parts from reference TRBV28 and TRBJ2-1): DVKVTQSSRYLVKRTGEKVFLECVQDMDHENMFWYRQDPGLGLRLIYFSYDVKMKEKGDIPEGYSVSREKKERFSLILESASTNQTSMYLCASSLFGTSDEQFFGPGTRLTVL.

J is TRBJ1-5 and V is TRBV27; D ambiguous. This CDR3 contains 13 residues. Per the germline V gene, CDR1 is MNHEY and CDR2 is SMNVEV (reference sequence). Trimming shortened V by 0 bases and J by 7 bases, and 7 bases separated the two germline ends. For the CDR3, the DNA is TGTGCCAGCAGTTTATCGCAGGCACAGCCCCAGCATTTT. Amino acids: CASSLSQAQPQHF.

V and J are TRBV6-2 or TRBV6-3 and TRBJ2-7, with TRBD2 matching 11 bases. The germline V gene has CDR1 MNHEY and CDR2 SVGEGT. The J segment lost 2 bases and the V segment lost 2 bases, leaving 5 bases of the junction unmatched. The CDR3 covers 16 residues. The CDR3 protein is CASSYGLAGGTYEQYV. The CDR3 DNA sequence: TGTGCCAGCAGTTACGGGCTAGCGGGGGGAACCTACGAGCAGTACGTC.

V and J are TRBV19 and TRBJ2-2; a possible D gene is TRBD1 (6 bases). Per germline, CDR1 LNHDA and CDR2 SQIVND (reference sequence). V was trimmed by 7 bases and J by 5 bases, leaving 17 bases between them. The CDR3 spans 15 residues. For the CDR3, the DNA is TGTGCCAGTATGGGCAGGGGTACGGGAACCGGGGAGCTGTTTTTT. It codes for CASMGRGTGTGELFF.

The chain recombines TRBV5-1 with TRBJ1-2, with D perhaps matching TRBD1 (6 bases). This CDR3 contains 17 residues. Germline V gene data show CDR1 as SGHRS and CDR2 as YFSETQ. V lost 4 bases and J 0 bases, leaving 19 bases between the germline ends. The DNA for the CDR3 is TGCGCCAGCAGCCTGGAACCGGGACACCGCACTAACTATGGCTACACCTTC. The encoded protein is CASSLEPGHRTNYGYTF.

The rearrangement links TRBV30 to TRBJ1-5; D unresolved. Germline values: CDR1 GTSNPN, CDR2 SVGIG (reference sequence). This CDR3 is built from 12 residues. Trimming took 1 base from V and 10 from J, leaving 11 bases between them. The DNA of the CDR3 is TGTGCCTGGAGTGGCAGCGGTTATCCCCAGCATTTT. Protein sequence: CAWSGSGYPQHF.

This rearrangement joins TRBV5-8 to TRBJ2-5; no reliable D call. V was pared by 2 bases and J by 2 bases, with 7 bases between. This CDR3 spans 13 amino acids. Per germline, CDR1 SGHTS and CDR2 YDEGEE. The CDR3 loop is CASSFRRQETQYF. The DNA for the CDR3 is TGTGCCAGCAGCTTCCGCAGGCAAGAGACCCAGTACTTC.

The rearrangement links TRBV18 to TRBJ1-5; the D gene is possibly TRBD1 (5 bases). The CDR3 covers 13 residues. Germline V gives CDR1 KGHSH, CDR2 LQKENI. Trimming cost V 2 bases and J 7 bases, with 9 bases left between them. This CDR3 reads CASSPSREQPQHF. DNA of the CDR3: TGTGCCAGCTCACCAAGCAGGGAACAGCCCCAGCATTTT.

The genes are TRBV11-2 and TRBJ2-5; unclear D gene. V was trimmed by 7 bases and J by 4 bases, leaving 10 bases between them. The CDR3 has 12 amino acids. CDR1 and CDR2 (germline): SGHAT, FQNNGV. The CDR3 bases are TGTGCCAGCACGTCTAATCGAGAGACCCAGTACTTC. Translated: CASTSNRETQYF.